The clone carrying this T cell receptor (beta chain) has just a few counts. The CDR3 has 14 amino acids. V was shortened by 0 bases and J by 7 bases, with 9 bases between the two germline ends. Germline CDR1 is SNHLY and CDR2 is FYNNEI. The sample belongs to a study of blood T cell repertoires in COVID-19. Study details: Specimens from acute and convalescent COVID-19 originated in the United States, Italy and Spain.

In the study's own analysis: By means of reference gene primer amplification, nucleated cell counts were estimated. Using immunoSEQ multiplex PCR, the repertoire was profiled, and TCRdb retains in-frame clones only, with some absent. V and J calls and clone size come straight from that table; D and trimming were deduced from the DNA. The sample shows around 100,000 clones, 70% to 90% of them seen only once. This sequence was found in a man older than 75 with acute or convalescent COVID-19. The specimen sequenced was peripheral blood. The chain uses TRBV2 and TRBJ2-2, with D uncertain. CDR3 protein: CASSEALLFGELFF. In nucleotides, the CDR3 is TGTGCCAGCAGTGAAGCGCTCCTATTCGGGGAGCTGTTTTTT.